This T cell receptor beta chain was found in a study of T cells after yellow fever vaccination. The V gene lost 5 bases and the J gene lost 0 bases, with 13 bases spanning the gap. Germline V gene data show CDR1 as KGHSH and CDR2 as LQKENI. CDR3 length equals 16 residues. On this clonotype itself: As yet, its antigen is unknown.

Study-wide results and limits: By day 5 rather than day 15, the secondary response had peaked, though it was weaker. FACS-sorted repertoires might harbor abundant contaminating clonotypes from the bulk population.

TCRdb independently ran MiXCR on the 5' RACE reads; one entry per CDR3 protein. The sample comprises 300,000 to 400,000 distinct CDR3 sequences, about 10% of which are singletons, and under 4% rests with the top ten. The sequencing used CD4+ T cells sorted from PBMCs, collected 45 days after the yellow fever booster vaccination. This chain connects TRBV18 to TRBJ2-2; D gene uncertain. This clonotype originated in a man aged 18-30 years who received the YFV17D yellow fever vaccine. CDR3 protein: CASSAINGPNTGELFF. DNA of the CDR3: TGTGCCAGCTCAGCCATAAACGGTCCGAACACCGGGGAGCTGTTTTTT.